This T cell receptor (beta chain) comes out of a study of T cells after posttransplantation cyclophosphamide. General study findings and limits: Recipient CMV seropositivity and CMV reactivation strongly tracked TRB clonality. Blood and skin or GI T cell repertoires showed limited TRB overlap. Later post-transplant blood repertoires were often dominated by donor CD8+ memory clones.

Comments on this clone: Its antigen is still unknown.

A marrow graft followed busulfan-fludarabine conditioning, with cyclophosphamide on days +3 and +4. Using immunoSEQ multiplex PCR, the repertoire was profiled, and TCRdb retains in-frame clones only, with some absent. The repertoire includes hundreds of clones, approximately 60% of them detected once, and roughly three fifths sits in the top ten. The CDR3 extends over 15 amino acids. Germline CDR1 is SGDLS and CDR2 is YYNGEE. V lost 0 bases and J lost 7; bases outside the gene matches: 6. The rearrangement joins TRBV9 to TRBJ2-1; 8 nucleotides line up with TRBD2. The input for sequencing was CD8+ T cells sorted from blood, taken after allogeneic stem cell transplant with posttransplant cyclophosphamide. The TCR originated in a male patient in his fifties who received an allogeneic stem cell transplant from an unrelated donor, was CMV-positive, and had acute GVHD only. The graft donor may have contributed some T cells. Here the CDR3 DNA reads TGTGCCAGCAGCGTAGCCCAGCGGGAGACGAATGAGCAGTTCTTC. It is translated as CASSVAQRETNEQFF.